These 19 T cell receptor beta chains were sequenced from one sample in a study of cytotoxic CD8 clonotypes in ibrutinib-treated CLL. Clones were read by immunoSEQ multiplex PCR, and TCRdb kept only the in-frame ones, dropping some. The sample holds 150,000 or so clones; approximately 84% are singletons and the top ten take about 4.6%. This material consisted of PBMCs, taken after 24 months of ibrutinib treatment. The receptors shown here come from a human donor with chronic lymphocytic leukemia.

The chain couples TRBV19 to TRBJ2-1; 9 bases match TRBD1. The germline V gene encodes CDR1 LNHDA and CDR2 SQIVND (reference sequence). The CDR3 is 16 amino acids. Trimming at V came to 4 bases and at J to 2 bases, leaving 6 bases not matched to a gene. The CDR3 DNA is TGTGCCAGTAGTACGGGACAGGGCGAACCCTACAATGAGCAGTTCTTC. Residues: CASSTGQGEPYNEQFF.

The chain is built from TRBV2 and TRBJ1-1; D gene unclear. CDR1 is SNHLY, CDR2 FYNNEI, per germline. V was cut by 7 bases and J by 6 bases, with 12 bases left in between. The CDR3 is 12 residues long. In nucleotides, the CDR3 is TGTGCCAGCACCCTGGGCGGCCCTGAAGCTTTCTTT. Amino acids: CASTLGGPEAFF.

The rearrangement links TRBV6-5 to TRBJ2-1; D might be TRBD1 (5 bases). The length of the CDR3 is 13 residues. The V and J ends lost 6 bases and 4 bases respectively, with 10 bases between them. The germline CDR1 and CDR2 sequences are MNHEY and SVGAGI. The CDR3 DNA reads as TGTGCCAGCAGCCTGACAGTGTACAATGAGCAGTTCTTC. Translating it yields CASSLTVYNEQFF.

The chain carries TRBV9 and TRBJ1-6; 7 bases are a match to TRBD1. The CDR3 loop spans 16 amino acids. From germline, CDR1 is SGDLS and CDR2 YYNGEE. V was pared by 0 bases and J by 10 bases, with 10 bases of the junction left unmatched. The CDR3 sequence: CASSVGKGARGSPLHF. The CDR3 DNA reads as TGTGCCAGCAGCGTAGGGAAGGGGGCGAGAGGCTCACCCCTCCACTTT.

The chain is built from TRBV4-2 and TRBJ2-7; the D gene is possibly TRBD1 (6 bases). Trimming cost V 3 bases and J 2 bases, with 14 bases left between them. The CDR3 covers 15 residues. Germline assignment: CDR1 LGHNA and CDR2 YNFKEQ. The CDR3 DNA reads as TGTGCCAGCAGCCAGGACGGGACAAGGGCCTACGAGCAGTACTTC. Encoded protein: CASSQDGTRAYEQYF.

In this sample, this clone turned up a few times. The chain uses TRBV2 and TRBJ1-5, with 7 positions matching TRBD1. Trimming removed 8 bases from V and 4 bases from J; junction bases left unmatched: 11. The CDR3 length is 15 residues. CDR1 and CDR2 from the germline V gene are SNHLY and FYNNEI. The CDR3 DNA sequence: TGTGCCAGCCGAAGCCACGACAGGGAAAATCAGCCCCAGCATTTT. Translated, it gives CASRSHDRENQPQHF.

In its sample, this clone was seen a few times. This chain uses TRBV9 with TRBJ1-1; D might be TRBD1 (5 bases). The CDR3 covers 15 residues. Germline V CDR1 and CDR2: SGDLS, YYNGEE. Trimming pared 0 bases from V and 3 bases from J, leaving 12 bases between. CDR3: CASSVEGVGYTEAFF. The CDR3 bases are TGTGCCAGCAGCGTAGAAGGGGTCGGATACACTGAAGCTTTCTTT.

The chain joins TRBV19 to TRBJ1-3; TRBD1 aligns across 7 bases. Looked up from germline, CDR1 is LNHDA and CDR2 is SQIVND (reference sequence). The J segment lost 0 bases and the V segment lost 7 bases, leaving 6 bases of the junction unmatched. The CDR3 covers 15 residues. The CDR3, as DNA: TGTGCCAGTATTGACAGGGACCGCTCTGGAAACACCATATATTTT. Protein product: CASIDRDRSGNTIYF.

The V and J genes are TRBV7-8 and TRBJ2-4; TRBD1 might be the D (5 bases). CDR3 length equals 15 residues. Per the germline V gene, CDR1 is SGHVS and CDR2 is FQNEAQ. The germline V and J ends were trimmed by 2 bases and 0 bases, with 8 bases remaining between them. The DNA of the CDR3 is TGTGCCAGCAGCTTAAGCAGGGTAGCCAAAAACATTCAGTACTTC. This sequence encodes CASSLSRVAKNIQYF.

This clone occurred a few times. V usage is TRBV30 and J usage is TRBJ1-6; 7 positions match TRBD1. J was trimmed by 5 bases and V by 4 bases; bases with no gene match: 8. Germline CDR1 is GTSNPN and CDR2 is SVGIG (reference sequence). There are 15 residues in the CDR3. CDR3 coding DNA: TGTGCCTGGACTCTCTCCGGACAGGATAATTCACCCCTCCACTTT. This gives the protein CAWTLSGQDNSPLHF.

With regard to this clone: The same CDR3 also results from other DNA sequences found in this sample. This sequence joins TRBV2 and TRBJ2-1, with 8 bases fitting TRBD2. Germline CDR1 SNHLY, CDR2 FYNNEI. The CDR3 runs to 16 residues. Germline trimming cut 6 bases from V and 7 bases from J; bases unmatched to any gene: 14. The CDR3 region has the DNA TGTGCCAGCAGCGATAATTTCGCGGGAGGCTTGAATGAGCAGTTCTTC. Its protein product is CASSDNFAGGLNEQFF.

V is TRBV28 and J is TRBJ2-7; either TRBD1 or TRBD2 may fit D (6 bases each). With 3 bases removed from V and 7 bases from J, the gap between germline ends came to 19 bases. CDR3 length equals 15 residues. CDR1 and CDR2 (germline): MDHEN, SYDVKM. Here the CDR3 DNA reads TGTGCCAGCAGTTTGGGGGGAAGGGGGATAAGTGAGCAGTACTTC. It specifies CASSLGGRGISEQYF. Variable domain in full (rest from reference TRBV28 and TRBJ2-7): DVKVTQSSRYLVKRTGEKVFLECVQDMDHENMFWYRQDPGLGLRLIYFSYDVKMKEKGDIPEGYSVSREKKERFSLILESASTNQTSMYLCASSLGGRGISEQYFGPGTRLTVT.

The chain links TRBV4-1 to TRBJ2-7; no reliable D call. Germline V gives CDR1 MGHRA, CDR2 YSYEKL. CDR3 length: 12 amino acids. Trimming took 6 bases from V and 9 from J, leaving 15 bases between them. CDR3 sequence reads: CASSQSAARQYF. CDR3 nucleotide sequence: TGCGCCAGCAGTCAGTCAGCAGCACGGCAGTACTTC.

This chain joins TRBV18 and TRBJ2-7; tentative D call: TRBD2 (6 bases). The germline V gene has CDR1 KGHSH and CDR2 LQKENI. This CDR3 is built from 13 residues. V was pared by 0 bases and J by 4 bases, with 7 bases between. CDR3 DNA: TGTGCCAGCTCACCACCGGGGGGATACGAGCAGTACTTC. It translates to CASSPPGGYEQYF.

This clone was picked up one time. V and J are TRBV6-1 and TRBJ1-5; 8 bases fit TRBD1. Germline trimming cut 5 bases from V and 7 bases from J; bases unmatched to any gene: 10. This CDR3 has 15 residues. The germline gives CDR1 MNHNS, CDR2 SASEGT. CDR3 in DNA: TGTGCCAGCAGTCTTAGGACAGGGATGCGGCAGCCCCAGCATTTT. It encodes CASSLRTGMRQPQHF.

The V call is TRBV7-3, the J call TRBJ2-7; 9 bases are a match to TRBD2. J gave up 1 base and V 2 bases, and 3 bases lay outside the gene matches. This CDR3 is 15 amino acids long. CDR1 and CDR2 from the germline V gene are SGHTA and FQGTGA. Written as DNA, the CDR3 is TGTGCCAGCAGCTTACTGGCGGGAGGGTCCTACGAGCAGTACTTC. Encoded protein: CASSLLAGGSYEQYF.

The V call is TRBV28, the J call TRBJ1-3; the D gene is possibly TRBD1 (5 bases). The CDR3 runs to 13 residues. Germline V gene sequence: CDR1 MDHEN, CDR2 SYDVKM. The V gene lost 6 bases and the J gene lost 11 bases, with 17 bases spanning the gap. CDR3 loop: CASRSPGGSPIYF. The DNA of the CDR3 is TGTGCCAGCAGGAGCCCCGGGGGGAGCCCCATATATTTT.

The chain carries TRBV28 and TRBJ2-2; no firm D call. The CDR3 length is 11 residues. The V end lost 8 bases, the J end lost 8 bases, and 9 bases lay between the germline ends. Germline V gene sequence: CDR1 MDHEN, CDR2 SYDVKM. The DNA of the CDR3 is TGTGCCAGCGGATCTGGGGGGGAGCTGTTTTTT. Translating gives CASGSGGELFF.

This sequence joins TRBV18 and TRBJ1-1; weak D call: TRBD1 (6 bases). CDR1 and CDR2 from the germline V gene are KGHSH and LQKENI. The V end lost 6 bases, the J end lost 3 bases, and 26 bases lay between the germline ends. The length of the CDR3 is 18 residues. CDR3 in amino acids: CASSRRAGEIVGHTEAFF. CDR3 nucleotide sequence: TGTGCCAGCTCCCGGCGGGCAGGGGAAATAGTCGGGCACACTGAAGCTTTCTTT.